This T cell receptor beta chain was recovered during a study of neurological immune-mediated disorders. This clonotype was seen at least ten times. 5'RACE with 10-nucleotide random UMIs produced the cDNA. The output of every sequencing run, over 200 million TCR-beta sequences, came from 15-18 subjects. TCRdb ran MiXCR on the 5' RACE reads and lists one entry per CDR3 protein. The table lists 27,000 or so distinct CDR3 sequences, roughly 21% of them singletons. The CDR3 runs 16 residues. Germline lookup yields CDR1 ENHRY and CDR2 SYGVKD. V shed 5 bases, J shed 6 bases, and the junction held 10 bases outside the gene matches.

Sequenced material: PBMCs. This chain uses TRBV10-3 with TRBJ1-4, with 9 bases that match TRBD1. The TCR comes from an older woman in good health. The CDR3 DNA reads TGTGCCATCAGTCCCTCCTCCCGGGACAGGGATGAAAAACTGTTTTTT. It translates to CAISPSSRDRDEKLFF.